These 31 T cell receptor beta chains share one sample of origin, sequenced in a study of blood T cell repertoires in COVID-19. Clones were read by immunoSEQ multiplex PCR, and TCRdb kept only the in-frame ones, dropping some. The repertoire has 140,000 or so clones, approximately 90% of them found once; the top ten carry about 1.5%. The source material was peripheral blood. The receptors stem from a human donor in a cohort sampled during active COVID-19.

This chain joins TRBV27 and TRBJ2-5; the D is unclear. V lost 3 bases and J 6 bases, leaving 14 bases between the germline ends. Germline assignment: CDR1 MNHEY and CDR2 SMNVEV (reference sequence). This CDR3 is built from 14 residues. In DNA form, the CDR3 reads TGTGCCAGCAGTTTGTATCCGGGTCAAAAGACCCAGTACTTC. Its protein product is CASSLYPGQKTQYF.

The chain links TRBV3-1 (or the pseudogene TRBV3-2) to TRBJ2-1; 9 positions agree with TRBD2. Germline lookup yields CDR1 LGHDT and CDR2 YNNKEL (reference sequence). This CDR3 is built from 17 residues. Trimming cost V 4 bases and J 0 bases; bases outside gene matches: 7. CDR3 sequence: CASSLRLAALSYNEQFF. The CDR3 DNA is TGTGCCAGCAGCCTTAGACTAGCGGCCCTCTCCTACAATGAGCAGTTCTTC.

The chain has TRBV5-6 and TRBJ1-1; D gene ambiguous. The CDR3 extends over 14 amino acids. In germline, CDR1 is SGHDT, CDR2 YYEEEE. Trimming removed 2 bases from V and 1 base from J, with 9 bases in between. The CDR3 spells CASSLTQENTEAFF. Written as DNA, the CDR3 is TGTGCCAGCAGCTTAACCCAGGAGAACACTGAAGCTTTCTTT. The full variable domain, with the rest looked up from reference TRBV5-6 and TRBJ1-1, is DAGVTQSPTHLIKTRGQQVTLRCSPKSGHDTVSWYQQALGQGPQFIFQYYEEEERQRGNFPDRFSGHQFPNYSSELNVNALLLGDSALYLCASSLTQENTEAFFGQGTRLTVV.

The rearrangement links TRBV5-1 to TRBJ2-5; D is ambiguous. The germline V gene has CDR1 SGHRS and CDR2 YFSETQ. The CDR3 is 13 residues long. The ends were cut back, 5 bases at V and 1 base at J, with 9 bases in the middle. CDR3 sequence: CASRSRLQETQYF. DNA for the CDR3: TGCGCCAGCAGATCCCGACTCCAAGAGACCCAGTACTTC.

This chain connects TRBV6-5 to TRBJ1-1, with 8 bases aligning to TRBD1. CDR3 size: 12 residues. The trim removed 10 bases at V and 6 bases at J, leaving 7 bases unmatched. Germline values: CDR1 MNHEY, CDR2 SVGAGI. The CDR3 coding sequence is TGTGCCATCCGGCAGGGGGCTCCTGAAGCTTTCTTT. Residues: CAIRQGAPEAFF.

V is TRBV5-1 and J is TRBJ2-7; the match to TRBD1 covers 7 bases. Germline trimming cut 10 bases from V and 2 bases from J; bases unmatched to any gene: 6. Germline V gene data show CDR1 as SGHRS and CDR2 as YFSETQ. This CDR3 has 12 residues. The CDR3 here is CASGTETYEQYF. The CDR3 DNA is TGCGCCTCCGGGACAGAGACCTACGAGCAGTACTTC.

V is TRBV7-9 and J is TRBJ2-7; 12 positions match TRBD1. The J segment lost 2 bases and the V segment lost 4 bases, leaving 9 bases of the junction unmatched. The CDR3 covers 17 residues. In germline, CDR1 is SEHNR, CDR2 FQNEAQ (reference sequence). The CDR3 protein is CASSSWEWDRGPYEQYF. Here the CDR3 DNA reads TGTGCCAGCAGCTCGTGGGAATGGGACAGGGGGCCCTACGAGCAGTACTTC.

The V call is TRBV7-8, the J call TRBJ1-5; a weak D match, TRBD1 (6 bases). The germline CDR1 and CDR2 sequences are SGHVS and FQNEAQ. The germline V and J ends were trimmed by 2 bases and 2 bases, with 13 bases remaining between them. The CDR3 sequence is 16 residues long. The chain's CDR3 is CASSLYVRTGNQPQHF. As DNA, the CDR3 is TGTGCCAGCAGCTTATATGTTAGGACAGGCAATCAGCCCCAGCATTTT. Complete variable domain (other parts from reference TRBV7-8 and TRBJ1-5): GAGVSQSPRYKVAKRGQDVALRCDPISGHVSLFWYQQALGQGPEFLTYFQNEAQLDKSGLPSDRFFAERPEGSVSTLKIQRTQQEDSAVYLCASSLYVRTGNQPQHFGDGTRLSIL.

The V gene is TRBV6-1, the J gene TRBJ1-1; possible D gene TRBD1, 6 bases. The V gene lost 0 bases and the J gene lost 4 bases, with 12 bases spanning the gap. The germline V gene has CDR1 MNHNS and CDR2 SASEGT. The CDR3 has 15 amino acids. The CDR3 DNA is TGTGCCAGCAGTGAAGCCCCAGGGGAGAGCACTGAAGCTTTCTTT. It specifies CASSEAPGESTEAFF.

The chain is built from TRBV4-1 and TRBJ1-3; D is undetermined. This CDR3 spans 15 amino acids. The germline V gene has CDR1 MGHRA and CDR2 YSYEKL. Trimming cost V 4 bases and J 0 bases, with 10 bases left between them. This CDR3 is CASSLLGLSGNTIYF. The CDR3 DNA is TGCGCCAGCAGCCTGCTTGGCCTCTCTGGAAACACCATATATTTT.

The chain combines TRBV9 with TRBJ2-7, with D maybe TRBD1 (7 bases). Looked up from germline, CDR1 is SGDLS and CDR2 is YYNGEE. Trimming left V 3 bases short and J 5 bases short, with 15 bases between. The CDR3 totals 14 residues. Here the CDR3 reads CASSAAGGIDEQYF. The CDR3 nucleotides read TGTGCCAGCAGCGCGGCAGGGGGGATCGACGAGCAGTACTTC.

The chain uses TRBV19 and TRBJ1-5; D is undetermined. The germline V gene has CDR1 LNHDA and CDR2 SQIVND (reference sequence). V lost 1 base to trimming and J lost 5 bases, with 3 bases between them. The CDR3 has 12 residues. CDR3 sequence (DNA): TGTGCCAGTAGTATAGCCGATCAGCCCCAGCATTTT. It yields the protein CASSIADQPQHF.

DNA for the CDR3: TGTGCCAGCAGTTCTATGAACACTGAAGCTTTCTTT. Translating it yields CASSSMNTEAFF. The chain has TRBV12-3 or TRBV12-4 and TRBJ1-1; no reliable D call. This CDR3 has 12 residues. Trimming took 4 bases from V and 0 from J, leaving 3 bases between them.

The V gene is TRBV5-6, the J gene TRBJ2-5, with D tentatively TRBD1 (6 bases). This CDR3 comprises 14 residues. Germline CDR1 SGHDT, CDR2 YYEEEE. Between the trimmed V and J ends, which lost 4 bases and 4 bases, there was a span of 14 bases. The CDR3 bases are TGTGCCAGCAGCAAGATTGGGGGCTCAGAGACCCAGTACTTC. It codes for CASSKIGGSETQYF.

V usage is TRBV9 and J usage is TRBJ2-3, with 8 bases that match TRBD2. CDR1 SGDLS and CDR2 YYNGEE come from the germline V gene. After removal of 0 bases from V and 2 bases from J, the junction contained 8 bases not matched to a gene. The CDR3 extends over 17 amino acids. The CDR3 DNA is TGTGCCAGCAGCGTAGGGGCTAGCGGGCCTCTCACAGATACGCAGTATTTT. This encodes CASSVGASGPLTDTQYF.

The chain links TRBV10-1 to TRBJ2-1, with TRBD2 identical over 10 bases. The J segment lost 8 bases and the V segment lost 4 bases, leaving 5 bases of the junction unmatched. The CDR3 is 14 amino acids. From germline, CDR1 is WNHNN and CDR2 SYGVQD (reference sequence). The DNA for the CDR3 is TGCGCCAGCAGTGTCTCTAGCGGGGGTCATGAGCAGTTCTTC. This encodes CASSVSSGGHEQFF.

The chain joins TRBV29-1 to TRBJ2-1, with 8 positions matching TRBD2. Losses at the gene ends were 0 bases for V and 4 bases for J; bases not matched to a gene: 8. Per the germline V gene, CDR1 is SQVTM and CDR2 is ANQGSEA. This CDR3 spans 16 amino acids. The CDR3 region has the DNA TGCAGCGTTGAAGACCTGGGTAGCGGGGCTTACAATGAGCAGTTCTTC. As protein: CSVEDLGSGAYNEQFF.

The chain links TRBV19 to TRBJ1-1; no definite D call. Germline CDR1 reads LNHDA; CDR2 reads SQIVND (reference sequence). V was pared by 3 bases and J by 1 base, with 9 bases between. This CDR3 spans 14 amino acids. CDR3 sequence: CASSIKTPNTEAFF. CDR3 in DNA: TGTGCCAGTAGTATCAAGACTCCGAACACTGAAGCTTTCTTT.

The table lists this clone with a few counts. This chain joins TRBV10-2 and TRBJ1-1; TRBD1 agrees at 7 bases. Per germline, CDR1 WSHSY and CDR2 SAAADI. V gave up 2 bases and J gave up 3 bases; unmatched junction bases: 6. The CDR3 runs to 15 residues. The CDR3 region has the DNA TGCGCCAGCAGTGAGACATACACAGGGGACACTGAAGCTTTCTTT. This translates into CASSETYTGDTEAFF.

The CDR3 DNA reads TGCGCCAGCAGCCGACTAGCGGGGGGGCCCTACGAGCAGTACTTC. This sequence encodes CASSRLAGGPYEQYF. The chain is built from TRBV4-1 and TRBJ2-7; 14 bases align to TRBD2. The CDR3 spans 15 residues. Germline trimming cut 4 bases from V and 2 bases from J; bases unmatched to any gene: 1. Germline V gives CDR1 MGHRA, CDR2 YSYEKL.

This clone came up a few times. The chain recombines TRBV19 with TRBJ1-6; 10 nucleotides align to TRBD1. CDR3 length equals 15 residues. Losses at the gene ends were 3 bases for V and 8 bases for J; bases not matched to a gene: 4. Germline values: CDR1 LNHDA, CDR2 SQIVND (reference sequence). The CDR3 is CASSIGGTGDSPLHF. As DNA, the CDR3 is TGTGCCAGTAGTATCGGTGGGACAGGGGATTCACCCCTCCACTTT.

This clone is a singleton in its sample. The V gene is TRBV6-2 or TRBV6-3, the J gene TRBJ2-5, with a tentative D call TRBD1 (6 bases). Trimming pared 5 bases from V and 4 bases from J, leaving 11 bases between. CDR3 length: 13 residues. CDR1 is MNHEY and CDR2 is SVGEGT in the germline V gene. CDR3: CASSPGAGETQYF. The CDR3, as DNA: TGTGCCAGCAGTCCAGGGGCAGGAGAGACCCAGTACTTC.

The CDR3, as DNA: TGTGCCACCAGCAGAGACAGGTCCTTCTATGGCTACACCTTC. Translation: CATSRDRSFYGYTF. This sequence joins TRBV15 and TRBJ1-2; D uncertain. V shed 0 bases and J shed 4 bases, with 9 bases lying between them. There are 14 residues in the CDR3. Per the germline V gene, CDR1 is LNHNV and CDR2 is YYDKDF (reference sequence).

The CDR3 DNA reads as TGTGCCAGCAGCTCTAACCGGGACAGGGGGATTTTGGATGGCTACACCTTC. It encodes CASSSNRDRGILDGYTF. This chain connects TRBV5-8 to TRBJ1-2, with 11 bases fitting TRBD1. CDR1 SGHTS and CDR2 YDEGEE come from the germline V gene. This CDR3 is 17 amino acids long. V dropped 3 bases and J dropped 6; count of bases not matched to a gene: 13.

The chain links TRBV5-1 to TRBJ1-1, with a tentative D call TRBD1 (5 bases). V shed 3 bases and J shed 0 bases, with 9 bases lying between them. CDR1 SGHRS and CDR2 YFSETQ come from the germline V gene. The CDR3 extends over 14 amino acids. The DNA for the CDR3 is TGCGCCAGCAGCTCCGTGACAGTGAACACTGAAGCTTTCTTT. Protein sequence: CASSSVTVNTEAFF.

The chain carries TRBV5-5 and TRBJ1-3, with 7 bases aligning to TRBD1. Germline V CDR1 and CDR2: SGHKS, YYEKEE (reference sequence). Germline trimming cut 4 bases from V and 3 bases from J; bases unmatched to any gene: 13. This CDR3 region has 17 residues. CDR3 sequence: CASSLRGGDRLGNTIYF. CDR3 bases: TGTGCCAGCAGCCTCAGAGGAGGGGACAGACTTGGAAACACCATATATTTT.

The chain carries TRBV29-1 and TRBJ2-2, with 8 bases matching TRBD1. The V gene's germline CDR1 is SQVTM and CDR2 ANQGSEA. The V segment lost 4 bases and the J segment 0 bases; nucleotides outside the gene matches: 7. The CDR3 runs to 16 residues. The CDR3 coding sequence is TGCAGCGTTGGGGCAGGGGGCTTAACGAACACCGGGGAGCTGTTTTTT. It is translated as CSVGAGGLTNTGELFF.

In its sample, this clone was seen once. The chain joins TRBV6-5 to TRBJ1-2, with 9 bases matching TRBD1. The CDR3 is made up of 15 amino acids. Trimming cost V 6 bases and J 6 bases; bases outside gene matches: 11. CDR1 and CDR2 from the germline V gene are MNHEY and SVGAGI. The CDR3 region has the DNA TGTGCCAGCAGAGACAGGGGGAGAGGCTCCCATGGCTACACCTTC. Protein: CASRDRGRGSHGYTF.

V and J are TRBV7-2 and TRBJ2-7; 8 nucleotides align to TRBD1. The CDR3 totals 14 residues. From germline, CDR1 is SGHTA and CDR2 FQGNSA. The junction had 6 bases not matched to a gene; V was cut back by 3 bases and J by 5 bases. The CDR3 DNA reads TGTGCCAGCAGCTTCGACAGGGGACGGGACGAGCAGTACTTC. This encodes CASSFDRGRDEQYF.

This rearrangement joins TRBV11-2 to TRBJ2-1; D perhaps matches TRBD1 (5 bases). This CDR3 spans 14 amino acids. The germline V gene has CDR1 SGHAT and CDR2 FQNNGV. V was pared by 1 base and J by 2 bases, with 6 bases between. The CDR3 reads CASSLGRAYNEQFF. As DNA, the CDR3 is TGTGCCAGCAGCTTAGGCAGGGCCTACAATGAGCAGTTCTTC. Supplemented by reference TRBV11-2 and TRBJ2-1, the full variable domain reads EAGVAQSPRYKIIEKRQSVAFWCNPISGHATLYWYQQILGQGPKLLIQFQNNGVVDDSQLPKDRFSAERLKGVDSTLKIQPAKLEDSAVYLCASSLGRAYNEQFFGPGTRLTVL.

The V call is TRBV7-2, the J call TRBJ1-4; 8 nucleotides line up with TRBD1. V dropped 5 bases and J dropped 7; count of bases not matched to a gene: 9. The CDR3 consists of 15 residues. CDR1 SGHTA and CDR2 FQGNSA come from the germline V gene. CDR3 DNA sequence: TGTGCCAGCAGCGATCGGACAGGGAAAGGTGAAAAACTGTTTTTT. Residues: CASSDRTGKGEKLFF.